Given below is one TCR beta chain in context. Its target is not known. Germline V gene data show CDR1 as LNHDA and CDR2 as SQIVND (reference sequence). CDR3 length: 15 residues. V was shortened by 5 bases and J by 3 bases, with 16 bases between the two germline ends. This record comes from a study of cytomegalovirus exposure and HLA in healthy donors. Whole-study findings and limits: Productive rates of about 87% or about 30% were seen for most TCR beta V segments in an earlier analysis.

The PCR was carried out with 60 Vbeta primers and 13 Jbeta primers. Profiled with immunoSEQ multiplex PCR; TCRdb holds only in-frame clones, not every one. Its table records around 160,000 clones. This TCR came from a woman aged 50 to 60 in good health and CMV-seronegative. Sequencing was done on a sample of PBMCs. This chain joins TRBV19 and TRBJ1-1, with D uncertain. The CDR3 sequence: CASSAGPPGDTEAFF. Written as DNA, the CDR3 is TGTGCCAGTAGTGCCGGGCCACCCGGGGACACTGAAGCTTTCTTT.